The entry below describes one T cell receptor beta chain. Its antigen is still unknown. No base quality information exists; no much larger clone differs at one position. Measured from the cysteine to the phenylalanine, the CDR3 is 16 residues long. CDR3 DNA only is kept here, 48 bases in frame from base 1. Unmatched junction bases come to 3, with V trimmed by 4 bases and J by 4 bases. In the germline V gene, CDR1 corresponds to KGHSH and CDR2 to LQKENI. The source of the sample is a study of T cell changes during pregnancy in multiple sclerosis (dated by TCRdb to the late 2010s). For the wider study: In women with multiple sclerosis, the researchers looked at how the T cell repertoire shifted as pregnancy progressed.

The method was the immunoSEQ multiplex PCR assay. Drawn from immuneACCESS, this table holds only the in-frame rearrangements with V and J called that TCRdb kept. Clones are partly lost; checked studies trace under half to an unresolved V gene and leave the rest unexplained. A total of about 50,000 clones appear in this sample, approximately 90% of them only once. The top ten hold about 0.4% of the sample. The sequence derives from a female donor with multiple sclerosis, enrolled in a pregnancy study. The sample in question was CD4+ T cells from peripheral blood mononuclear cells, obtained after pregnancy. The chain is encoded by TRBV18 joined to TRBJ2-3; a stretch of 15 junction bases matches TRBD2. CDR3 loop: CASSLGLAGGADTQYF. Here is the DNA: TGTGCCAGCTCACTGGGACTAGCGGGAGGTGCAGATACGCAGTATTTT.